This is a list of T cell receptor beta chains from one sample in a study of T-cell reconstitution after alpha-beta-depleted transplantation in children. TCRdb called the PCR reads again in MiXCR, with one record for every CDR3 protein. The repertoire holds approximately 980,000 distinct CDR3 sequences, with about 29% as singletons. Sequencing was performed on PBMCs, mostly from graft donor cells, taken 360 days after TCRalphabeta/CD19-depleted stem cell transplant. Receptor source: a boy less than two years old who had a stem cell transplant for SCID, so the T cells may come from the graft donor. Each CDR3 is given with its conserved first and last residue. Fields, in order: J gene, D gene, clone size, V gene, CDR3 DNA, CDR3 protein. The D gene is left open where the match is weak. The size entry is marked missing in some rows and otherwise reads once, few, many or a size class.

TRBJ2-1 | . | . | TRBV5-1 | TGCGCCAGCAGCTTGGTGGGGTCCTCGCCCAATGAGCAGTTCTTC | CASSLVGSSPNEQFF
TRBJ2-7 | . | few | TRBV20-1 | TGCAGTGCCGGATGGGGCCGAGCCTACGAGCAGTACTTC | CSAGWGRAYEQYF
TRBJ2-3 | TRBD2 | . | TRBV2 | TGTGCCAGCAGTGGGGTATGGGGGGGGGTAACAGATACGCAGTATTTT | CASSGVWGGVTDTQYF
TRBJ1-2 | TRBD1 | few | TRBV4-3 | TGCGCCAGCAGCCAAGGTAGACAGGGTTTCTATGGCTACACCTTC | CASSQGRQGFYGYTF
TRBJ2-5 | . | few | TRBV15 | TGTGCCACCAGCAGAGATCTCCAAGAGACCCAGTACTTC | CATSRDLQETQYF
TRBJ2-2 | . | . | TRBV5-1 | TGCGCCAGCAGCTTGAACAGACACACCGGGGAGCTGTTTTTT | CASSLNRHTGELFF
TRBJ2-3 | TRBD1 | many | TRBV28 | TGTGCCAGCAGTTCCGGGACAGGGGTGCCAGATACGCAGTATTTT | CASSSGTGVPDTQYF
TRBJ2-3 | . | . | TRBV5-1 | TGCGCCAGCAGCTTGGCTAGGGCCCACACAGATACGCAGTATTTT | CASSLARAHTDTQYF
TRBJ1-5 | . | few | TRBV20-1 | TGCAGTGCTAGGTTCGGGGTCAATCAGCCCCAGCATTTT | CSARFGVNQPQHF
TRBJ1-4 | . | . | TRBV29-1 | TGCAGCGTTTCCAGGGATAATGAAAAACTGTTTTTT | CSVSRDNEKLFF
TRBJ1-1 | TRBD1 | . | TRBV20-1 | TGCAGTGTTCTTATGGGACAGGGCACTGAAGCTTTCTTT | CSVLMGQGTEAFF
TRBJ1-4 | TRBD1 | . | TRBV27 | TGTGCCAGCAGTACCAGACAGGGCTGGAGTGAAAAACTGTTTTTT | CASSTRQGWSEKLFF
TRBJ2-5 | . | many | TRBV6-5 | TGTGCCAGCAGGACTCCTACGGGGGCAGAGACCCAGTACTTC | CASRTPTGAETQYF
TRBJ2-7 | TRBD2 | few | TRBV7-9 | TGTGCCAGCAGCCCCGGACTAGCGGGGGCCCCCACCTACGAGCAGTACTTC | CASSPGLAGAPTYEQYF
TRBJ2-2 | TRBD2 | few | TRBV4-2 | TGTGCCAGCAGCCAAGTTCCGCGGGGGGGTTCGGGGGAGCTGTTTTTT | CASSQVPRGGSGELFF
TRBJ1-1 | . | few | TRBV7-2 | TGTGCCAGCAGCCCCCCGTCCTACACTGAAGCTTTCTTT | CASSPPSYTEAFF